This T cell receptor beta chain was found in a study of shared clonotypes between healthy human individuals. The V segment lost 5 bases and the J segment 2 bases; nucleotides outside the gene matches: 20. The germline V gene encodes CDR1 MDHEN and CDR2 SYDVKM. The CDR3 totals 21 residues. Libraries were prepared by immunoSEQ multiplex PCR; TCRdb keeps only in-frame clonotypes and omits some of them. The repertoire holds over 700,000 clones, with 72% as singletons. The V gene is TRBV28, the J gene TRBJ2-1, with 11 bases aligning to TRBD2. The sequenced sample consisted of memory CD4+ T cells sorted from blood. The subset here: CD45RA-negative fraction. This sequence was found in a woman in her twenties or thirties in good health. CDR3 protein: CASSPIFQGLAASPAYNEQFF. CDR3 nucleotides: TGTGCCAGCAGTCCGATCTTCCAGGGACTAGCGGCGTCACCCGCCTACAATGAGCAGTTCTTC. Full variable domain (remainder filled in from reference TRBV28 and TRBJ2-1): DVKVTQSSRYLVKRTGEKVFLECVQDMDHENMFWYRQDPGLGLRLIYFSYDVKMKEKGDIPEGYSVSREKKERFSLILESASTNQTSMYLCASSPIFQGLAASPAYNEQFFGPGTRLTVL.